The entry below gives a single TCR beta chain sequence along with its context. Assay: immunoSEQ multiplex PCR; the TCRdb copy retains only in-frame clones and omits some. Of about 55,000 clones in the sample, 88% were seen once. This sample is drawn from a study of OX40 agonist ivuxolimab in advanced cancers. Study information: The study reported partial responses in three patients: one hepatocellular carcinoma, two cutaneous melanoma.

The CDR3 has 16 amino acids. In germline, CDR1 is MGHRA, CDR2 YSYEKL. Trimming removed 0 bases from V and 7 bases from J, with 15 bases in between. The receptor comes from an adult with an advanced solid tumor such as melanoma, head and neck, liver or kidney cancer. The V call is TRBV4-1, the J call TRBJ1-4; D remains ambiguous. The sequencing used CD4+ or CD8+ T cells sorted from blood, collected in a trial of the OX40 agonist ivuxolimab. CDR3 region: CASSQERADLREKLFF. DNA for the CDR3: TGCGCCAGCAGCCAAGAGAGGGCAGACCTCCGTGAAAAACTGTTTTTT.